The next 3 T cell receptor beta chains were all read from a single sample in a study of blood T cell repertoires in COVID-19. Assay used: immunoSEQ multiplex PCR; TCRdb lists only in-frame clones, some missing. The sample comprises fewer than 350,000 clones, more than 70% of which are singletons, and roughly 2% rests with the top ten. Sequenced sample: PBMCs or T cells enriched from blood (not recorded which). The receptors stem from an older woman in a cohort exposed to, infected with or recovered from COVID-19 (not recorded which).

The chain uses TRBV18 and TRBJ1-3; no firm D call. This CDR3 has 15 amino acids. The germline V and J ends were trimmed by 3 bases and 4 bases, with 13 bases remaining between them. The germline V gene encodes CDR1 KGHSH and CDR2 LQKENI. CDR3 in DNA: TGTGCCAGCTCACCTTCGACTGGGTTAGGAAACACCATATATTTT. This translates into CASSPSTGLGNTIYF.

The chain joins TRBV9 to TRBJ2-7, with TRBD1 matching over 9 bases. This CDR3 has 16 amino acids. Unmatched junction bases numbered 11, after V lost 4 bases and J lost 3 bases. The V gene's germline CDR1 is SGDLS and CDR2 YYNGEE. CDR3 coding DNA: TGTGCCAGCAGCCCAACGGGACAGGGATTTGACTACGAGCAGTACTTC. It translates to CASSPTGQGFDYEQYF.

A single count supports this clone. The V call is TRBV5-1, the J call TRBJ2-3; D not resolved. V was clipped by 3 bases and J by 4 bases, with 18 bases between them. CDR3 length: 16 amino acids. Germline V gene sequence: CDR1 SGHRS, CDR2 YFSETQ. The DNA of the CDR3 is TGCGCCAGCAGCTCCCGGTCCCACTATTCCCCAGATACGCAGTATTTT. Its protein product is CASSSRSHYSPDTQYF.